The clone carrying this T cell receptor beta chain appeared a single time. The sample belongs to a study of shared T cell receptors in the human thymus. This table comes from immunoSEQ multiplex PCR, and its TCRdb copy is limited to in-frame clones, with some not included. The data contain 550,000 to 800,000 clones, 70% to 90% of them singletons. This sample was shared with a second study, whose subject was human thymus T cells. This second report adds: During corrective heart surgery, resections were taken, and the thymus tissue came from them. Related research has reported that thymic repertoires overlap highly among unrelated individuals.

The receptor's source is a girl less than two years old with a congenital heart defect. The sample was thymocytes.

CDR3 sequence reads: CASSLRTSLYFYEQYF. The CDR3 DNA reads TGTGCCAGCAGTTTAAGGACTAGCCTCTATTTCTACGAGCAGTACTTC. The J gene is TRBJ2-7, the V gene TRBV28; TRBD2 matches at 8 bases. This CDR3 has 16 residues. Losses at the gene ends were 2 bases for V and 3 bases for J; bases not matched to a gene: 9. Looked up from germline, CDR1 is MDHEN and CDR2 is SYDVKM.